This TCR beta chain was sequenced for a study of T-cell reconstitution after alpha-beta-depleted transplantation in children. Study-wide results and limits: Alpha-beta T cells about two months after transplant reportedly derived from several hundred expanded graft clones. Fresh T-cell production supplied most of the T-cell counts and diversity seen one year after transplant. After transplant, high TCRbeta diversity at day 60 in some patients arose from surviving recipient T cells and thymic progenitors.

The table lists this clonotype with many counts. Its target is unknown. Germline V gene lookup returns CDR1 DFQATT and CDR2 SNEGSKA (reference sequence). V lost 5 bases, J lost 5 bases, and 9 bases stayed unmatched. The CDR3 has 14 amino acids. This sample's TCRbeta library carried unique molecular identifier barcodes. TCRdb passed the PCR reads through MiXCR, listing each CDR3 protein once. This sample has under 75,000 distinct CDR3 sequences, with approximately 10% found just once. This receptor was obtained from a boy under 18 with acute myeloid leukemia, due to receive a stem cell transplant. The chain recombines TRBV20-1 with TRBJ2-1; 7 nucleotides align to TRBD1. This specimen was PBMCs, taken before TCRalphabeta/CD19-depleted stem cell transplant. The CDR3 loop reads CSAGGQQPDNEQFF. CDR3 nucleotide sequence: TGCAGTGCTGGGGGACAGCAACCTGACAATGAGCAGTTCTTC.